These 26 T cell receptor beta chains originate from one sample sequenced in a study of OX40 agonist ivuxolimab in advanced cancers. Sequencing used immunoSEQ multiplex PCR; TCRdb keeps in-frame clones, though not all of them. Of over 55,000 clones in the sample, approximately 79% are singletons; the top ten hold 2% to 2.5%. The starting material was CD4+ or CD8+ T cells sorted from blood, obtained in a trial of the OX40 agonist ivuxolimab. The receptors derive from an adult with an advanced solid tumor such as melanoma, head and neck, liver or kidney cancer.

Remarks on this clone: At the DNA level, this CDR3 is encoded by other sequences in the same sample as well. The chain is built from TRBV6-5 and TRBJ2-7; D ambiguous. Trimming shortened V by 2 bases and J by 2 bases, and 4 bases separated the two germline ends. This CDR3 has 12 residues. Germline loops: CDR1 MNHEY, CDR2 SVGAGI. The CDR3 nucleotides read TGTGCCAGCAGTTACGGCCCCTACGAGCAGTACTTC. As protein: CASSYGPYEQYF.

This chain connects TRBV5-6 to TRBJ2-3, with TRBD1 matching 7 bases. The V gene's germline CDR1 is SGHDT and CDR2 YYEEEE. The CDR3 has 15 amino acids. The trim removed 2 bases at V and 0 bases at J, leaving 3 bases unmatched. DNA of the CDR3: TGTGCCAGCAGCTTACAGGGGAAAAGCACAGATACGCAGTATTTT. The encoded protein is CASSLQGKSTDTQYF.

The chain carries TRBV4-1 and TRBJ2-7, with 8 bases fitting TRBD2. Trimming removed 3 bases from V and 6 bases from J; junction bases left unmatched: 10. The CDR3 has 15 residues. Germline V gene sequence: CDR1 MGHRA, CDR2 YSYEKL. The CDR3 region is CASSQEARLASEQYF. The CDR3 DNA sequence: TGCGCCAGCAGCCAGGAGGCGCGACTAGCGAGCGAGCAGTACTTC.

CDR3 DNA: TGCGCCAGCAGCTTGGGGGACAGAGGCTTTAACACTGAAGCTTTCTTT. This encodes CASSLGDRGFNTEAFF. The V call is TRBV5-1, the J call TRBJ1-1; 7 bases align to TRBD1. After removal of 0 bases from V and 2 bases from J, the junction contained 7 bases not matched to a gene. CDR1 and CDR2 (germline): SGHRS, YFSETQ. The CDR3 totals 16 residues.

The chain is built from TRBV6-1 and TRBJ1-1; D might be TRBD1 (6 bases). The CDR3 is made up of 14 amino acids. Germline-derived CDR1 and CDR2 are MNHNS and SASEGT. The V and J ends lost 6 bases and 1 base respectively, with 12 bases between them. The CDR3 DNA is TGTGCCAGCAGACTAGAGACAGGGAACACTGAAGCTTTCTTT. This translates into CASRLETGNTEAFF.

This clone was seen a few times. The chain joins TRBV2 to TRBJ1-4; a weak D match, TRBD1 (6 bases). V lost 7 bases and J 10 bases, leaving 16 bases between the germline ends. The CDR3 length is 13 residues. Germline CDR1 reads SNHLY; CDR2 reads FYNNEI. For the CDR3, the DNA is TGTGCCAGCAAACGGACAGTTGAGGGAAAACTGTTTTTT. Protein sequence: CASKRTVEGKLFF.

J is TRBJ2-1 and V is TRBV19, with TRBD2 matching over 8 bases. Germline lookup yields CDR1 LNHDA and CDR2 SQIVND (reference sequence). V lost 8 bases, J lost 2 bases, and 5 bases stayed unmatched. The CDR3 extends over 14 amino acids. The CDR3 DNA reads as TGTGCCAGTCAGCGGGAGAGTGCCTACAATGAGCAGTTCTTC. It encodes CASQRESAYNEQFF.

J is TRBJ1-2 and V is TRBV7-2; perhaps TRBD1 as D (6 bases). Looked up from germline, CDR1 is SGHTA and CDR2 is FQGNSA. The CDR3 consists of 16 residues. V dropped 5 bases and J dropped 6 bases, with 22 bases sitting between them. CDR3 sequence reads: CASSPERGRGIDGYTF. The CDR3 DNA follows: TGTGCCAGCAGCCCTGAACGTGGAAGGGGGATCGATGGCTACACCTTC.

The chain recombines TRBV7-2 with TRBJ1-2; a weak D match, TRBD1 (5 bases). The V end lost 1 base, the J end lost 6 bases, and 9 bases lay between the germline ends. The CDR3 runs to 13 residues. The V gene's germline CDR1 is SGHTA and CDR2 FQGNSA. For the CDR3, the DNA is TGTGCCAGCAGCTTAGAGGCGGGGGATGGCTACACCTTC. Translated, it gives CASSLEAGDGYTF.

J is TRBJ2-5 and V is TRBV4-2, with 13 positions matching TRBD2. This CDR3 spans 17 amino acids. With 1 base clipped from V and 5 bases from J, the junction kept 7 bases outside the gene matches. Germline-derived CDR1 and CDR2 are LGHNA and YNFKEQ. CDR3 sequence: CASSQGTSGRVMETQYF. The DNA for the CDR3 is TGTGCCAGCAGCCAAGGAACTAGCGGGAGGGTGATGGAGACCCAGTACTTC.

The chain carries TRBV11-3 and TRBJ1-1; D gene unclear. Germline CDR1 is SGHNT and CDR2 is YENEEA. The CDR3 runs to 16 residues. The V end was cut by 2 bases, the J end by 3 bases, with 16 bases between. The CDR3 DNA reads as TGTGCCAGCAGCTTACGACAAGTTGTGCGTGACACTGAAGCTTTCTTT. Protein: CASSLRQVVRDTEAFF.

The V and J genes are TRBV4-2 and TRBJ2-5; 8 positions match TRBD2. After removal of 1 base from V and 3 bases from J, the junction contained 7 bases not matched to a gene. The CDR3 extends over 16 amino acids. The V gene's germline CDR1 is LGHNA and CDR2 YNFKEQ. The CDR3 region is CASSQVDRAGEETQYF. In DNA form, the CDR3 reads TGTGCCAGCAGCCAAGTGGACAGAGCGGGGGAAGAGACCCAGTACTTC.

This clone was observed a few times. This chain connects TRBV7-9 to TRBJ1-4; no clear D. CDR1 and CDR2 (germline): SEHNR, FQNEAQ (reference sequence). V was clipped by 4 bases and J by 8 bases, with 14 bases between them. The CDR3 runs to 14 residues. Written as DNA, the CDR3 is TGTGCCAGCAGCTCCCGGGATTTGGGGGAAAAACTGTTTTTT. The encoded protein is CASSSRDLGEKLFF.

The chain employs TRBV7-9 and TRBJ1-4; D remains unclear. The CDR3 has 11 residues. Trimming cost V 5 bases and J 8 bases, with 6 bases left between them. The germline V gene encodes CDR1 SEHNR and CDR2 FQNEAQ (reference sequence). CDR3 protein: CASSREEKLFF. The CDR3 DNA sequence: TGTGCCAGCAGCCGGGAGGAAAAACTGTTTTTT.

This chain joins TRBV30 and TRBJ1-4, with a possible D match to TRBD1 (5 bases). The CDR3 spans 13 residues. CDR1 GTSNPN and CDR2 SVGIG come from the germline V gene (reference sequence). The V end lost 1 base, the J end lost 8 bases, and 11 bases lay between the germline ends. The CDR3 loop is CAWSGQGGEKLFF. The CDR3 DNA sequence: TGTGCCTGGAGTGGGCAGGGAGGGGAAAAACTGTTTTTT.

V usage is TRBV7-9 and J usage is TRBJ1-2; D possibly corresponds to TRBD1 (5 bases). The CDR3 spans 14 residues. V lost 6 bases, J lost 6 bases, and 17 bases lay in between. Germline V CDR1 and CDR2: SEHNR, FQNEAQ (reference sequence). CDR3 coding DNA: TGTGCCAGCAGGAGGGCGGGGGATCGCCATGGCTACACCTTC. Translating gives CASRRAGDRHGYTF. The full variable domain, rest sourced from reference TRBV7-9 and TRBJ1-2, is DTGVSQNPRHKITKRGQNVTFRCDPISEHNRLYWYRQTLGQGPEFLTYFQNEAQLEKSRLLSDRFSAERPKGSFSTLEIQRTEQGDSAMYLCASRRAGDRHGYTFGSGTRLTVV.

The V gene is TRBV20-1, the J gene TRBJ2-5; D gene uncertain. Germline V gives CDR1 DFQATT, CDR2 SNEGSKA (reference sequence). V was cut by 5 bases and J by 5 bases, with 9 bases left in between. This CDR3 contains 11 residues. The CDR3 sequence is CSASPRETQYF. The DNA of the CDR3 is TGCAGTGCTTCCCCCCGCGAGACCCAGTACTTC.

This chain joins TRBV30 and TRBJ1-3; D remains unclear. Trimming took off 4 bases at V and 4 bases at J, with 11 bases between the two ends. This CDR3 has 13 residues. Germline CDR1 GTSNPN, CDR2 SVGIG (reference sequence). Written as DNA, the CDR3 is TGTGCCTGGATCAATACAGCAGGAAACACCATATATTTT. Translated: CAWINTAGNTIYF.

This clone was counted between two and nine times. The chain is built from TRBV18 and TRBJ1-1; D call uncertain. Trimming cost V 3 bases and J 1 base, with 9 bases left between them. The CDR3 spans 14 residues. Germline values: CDR1 KGHSH, CDR2 LQKENI. CDR3 region: CASSPLLGNTEAFF. CDR3 coding DNA: TGTGCCAGCTCACCTCTCTTGGGGAACACTGAAGCTTTCTTT.

The rearrangement joins TRBV11-3 to TRBJ1-5; D call uncertain. The CDR3 has 13 residues. Germline V gene lookup returns CDR1 SGHNT and CDR2 YENEEA. V lost 5 bases and J 0 bases, leaving 5 bases between the germline ends. The chain's CDR3 is CASSPDSNQPQHF. In DNA, the CDR3 is TGTGCCAGCAGCCCTGATAGCAATCAGCCCCAGCATTTT.

The V gene is TRBV30, the J gene TRBJ1-1, with a tentative D call TRBD1 (6 bases). Trimming cost V 8 bases and J 4 bases, with 20 bases left between them. CDR1 GTSNPN and CDR2 SVGIG come from the germline V gene (reference sequence). This CDR3 has 14 amino acids. CDR3 residues: CARMSGVKGTEAFF. For the CDR3, the DNA is TGTGCCCGTATGTCAGGGGTAAAGGGCACTGAAGCTTTCTTT.

This clone was observed once. This chain uses TRBV6-5 with TRBJ1-5; D is perhaps TRBD1 (6 bases). The germline gives CDR1 MNHEY, CDR2 SVGAGI. Trimming pared 6 bases from V and 6 bases from J, leaving 12 bases between. The CDR3 covers 13 residues. The chain's CDR3 is CASRPRGAQPQHF. Here the CDR3 DNA reads TGTGCCAGCAGACCCCGGGGGGCTCAGCCCCAGCATTTT.

The chain carries TRBV7-2 and TRBJ2-1; D is unclear. The ends were cut back, 4 bases at V and 9 bases at J, with 16 bases in the middle. The germline gives CDR1 SGHTA, CDR2 FQGNSA. The CDR3 is made up of 14 amino acids. The CDR3 is CASSSGALHPEQFF. CDR3 DNA sequence: TGTGCCAGCAGCTCAGGCGCCCTACATCCTGAGCAGTTCTTC.

This clone appeared a single time. The gene calls are TRBV7-2 and TRBJ2-1; maybe TRBD1 (5 bases). The CDR3 runs 14 residues. Per germline, CDR1 SGHTA and CDR2 FQGNSA. V gave up 5 bases and J gave up 4 bases, with 12 bases separating them. The DNA for the CDR3 is TGTGCCAGCAGCCCCTGGAAGGGGTACAATGAGCAGTTCTTC. Its protein is CASSPWKGYNEQFF.

This chain uses TRBV19 with TRBJ1-5; D uncertain. This CDR3 has 16 residues. Germline CDR1 LNHDA, CDR2 SQIVND (reference sequence). The ends were cut back, 1 base at V and 0 bases at J, with 10 bases in the middle. The CDR3 sequence: CASSIVTSYSNQPQHF. CDR3 bases: TGTGCCAGTAGTATAGTTACCAGTTATAGCAATCAGCCCCAGCATTTT.

The genes are TRBV4-1 and TRBJ2-1, with D possibly called TRBD1 or TRBD2 (5 bases each). The CDR3 is 14 residues long. Germline CDR1 and CDR2: MGHRA and YSYEKL. With 2 bases removed from V and 15 bases from J, the gap between germline ends came to 20 bases. The CDR3 sequence: CASSQPPGAGRGFF. The CDR3 DNA reads as TGCGCCAGCAGCCAACCCCCCGGGGCAGGTCGAGGGTTCTTC.